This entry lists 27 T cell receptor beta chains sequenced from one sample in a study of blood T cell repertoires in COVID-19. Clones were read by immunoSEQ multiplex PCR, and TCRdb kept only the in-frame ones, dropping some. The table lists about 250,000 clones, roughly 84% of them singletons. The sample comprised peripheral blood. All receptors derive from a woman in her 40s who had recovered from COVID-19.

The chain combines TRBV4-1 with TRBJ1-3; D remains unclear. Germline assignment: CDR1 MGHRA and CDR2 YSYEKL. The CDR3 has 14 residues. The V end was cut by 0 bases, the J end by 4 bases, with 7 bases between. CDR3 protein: CASSQEAWGNTIYF. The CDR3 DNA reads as TGCGCCAGCAGCCAAGAAGCATGGGGAAACACCATATATTTT.

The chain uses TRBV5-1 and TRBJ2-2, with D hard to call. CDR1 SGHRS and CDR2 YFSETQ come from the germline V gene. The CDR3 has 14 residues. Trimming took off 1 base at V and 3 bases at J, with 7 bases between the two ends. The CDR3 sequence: CASSLMADTGELFF. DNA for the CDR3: TGCGCCAGCAGCTTGATGGCGGACACCGGGGAGCTGTTTTTT.

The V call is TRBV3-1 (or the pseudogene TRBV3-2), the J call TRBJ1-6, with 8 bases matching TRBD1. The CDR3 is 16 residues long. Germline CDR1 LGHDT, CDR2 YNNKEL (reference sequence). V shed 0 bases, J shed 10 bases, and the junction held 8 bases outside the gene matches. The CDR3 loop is CASSQEGTGTTSPLHF. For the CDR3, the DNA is TGTGCCAGCAGCCAAGAGGGGACAGGAACAACCTCACCCCTCCACTTT.

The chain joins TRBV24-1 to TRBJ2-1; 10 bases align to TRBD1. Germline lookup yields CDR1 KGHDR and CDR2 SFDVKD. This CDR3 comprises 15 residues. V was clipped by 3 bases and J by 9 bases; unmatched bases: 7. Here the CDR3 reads CATSDTRQGAVEQFF. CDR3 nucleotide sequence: TGTGCCACCAGTGATACTAGACAGGGGGCGGTTGAGCAGTTCTTC.

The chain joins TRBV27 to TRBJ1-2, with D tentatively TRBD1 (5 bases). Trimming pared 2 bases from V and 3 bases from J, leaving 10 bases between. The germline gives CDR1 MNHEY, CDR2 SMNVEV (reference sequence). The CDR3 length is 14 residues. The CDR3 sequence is CASSLRQPDYGYTF. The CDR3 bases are TGTGCCAGCAGTTTAAGACAGCCCGACTATGGCTACACCTTC.

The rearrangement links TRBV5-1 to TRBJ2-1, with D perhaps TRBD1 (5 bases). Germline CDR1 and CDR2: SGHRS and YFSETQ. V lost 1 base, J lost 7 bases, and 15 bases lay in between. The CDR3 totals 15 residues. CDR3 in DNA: TGCGCCAGCAGCTTGAGTGGGATGGACATTAATGAGCAGTTCTTC. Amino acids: CASSLSGMDINEQFF.

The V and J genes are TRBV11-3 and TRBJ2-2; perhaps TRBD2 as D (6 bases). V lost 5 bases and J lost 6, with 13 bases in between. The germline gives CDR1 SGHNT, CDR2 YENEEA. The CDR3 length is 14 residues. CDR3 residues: CASSAGTEAGELFF. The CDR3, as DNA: TGTGCCAGCAGCGCTGGGACTGAAGCCGGGGAGCTGTTTTTT. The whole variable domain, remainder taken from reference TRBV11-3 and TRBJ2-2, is EAGVVQSPRYKIIEKKQPVAFWCNPISGHNTLYWYLQNLGQGPELLIRYENEEAVDDSQLPKDRFSAERLKGVDSTLKIQPAELGDSAVYLCASSAGTEAGELFFGEGSRLTVL.

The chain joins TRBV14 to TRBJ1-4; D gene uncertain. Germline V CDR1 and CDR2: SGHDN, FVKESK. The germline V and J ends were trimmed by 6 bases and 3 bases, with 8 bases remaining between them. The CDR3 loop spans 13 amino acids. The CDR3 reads CASSRAANEKLFF. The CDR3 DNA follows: TGTGCCAGCAGTCGAGCCGCTAATGAAAAACTGTTTTTT.

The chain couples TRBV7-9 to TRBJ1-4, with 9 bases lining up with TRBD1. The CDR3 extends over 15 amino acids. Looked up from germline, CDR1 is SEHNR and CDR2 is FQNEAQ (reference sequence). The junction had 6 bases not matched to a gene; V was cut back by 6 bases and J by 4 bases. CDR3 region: CASRRGDRDNEKLFF. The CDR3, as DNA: TGTGCCAGCAGGAGAGGGGACAGGGATAATGAAAAACTGTTTTTT.

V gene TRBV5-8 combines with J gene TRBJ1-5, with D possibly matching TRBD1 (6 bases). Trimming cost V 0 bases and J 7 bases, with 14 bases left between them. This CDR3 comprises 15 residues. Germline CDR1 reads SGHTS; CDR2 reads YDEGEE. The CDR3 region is CASSLGGGTGQPQHF. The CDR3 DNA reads TGTGCCAGCAGCTTGGGCGGGGGCACGGGACAGCCCCAGCATTTT.

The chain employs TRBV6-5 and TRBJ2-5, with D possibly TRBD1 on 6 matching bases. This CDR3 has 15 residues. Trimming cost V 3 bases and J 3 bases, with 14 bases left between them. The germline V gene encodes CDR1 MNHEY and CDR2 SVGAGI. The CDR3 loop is CASSYIGTIEETQYF. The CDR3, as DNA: TGTGCCAGCAGTTATATCGGGACAATTGAAGAGACCCAGTACTTC.

CDR3 sequence (DNA): TGTGCCAGCAGCCGCAGACAGGGGACGAAAGAGACCCAGTACTTC. Encoded protein: CASSRRQGTKETQYF. The J gene is TRBJ2-5, the V gene TRBV7-9; 8 bases map to TRBD1. The V segment lost 5 bases and the J segment 3 bases; nucleotides outside the gene matches: 8. The CDR3 has 15 amino acids. CDR1 SEHNR and CDR2 FQNEAQ come from the germline V gene (reference sequence).

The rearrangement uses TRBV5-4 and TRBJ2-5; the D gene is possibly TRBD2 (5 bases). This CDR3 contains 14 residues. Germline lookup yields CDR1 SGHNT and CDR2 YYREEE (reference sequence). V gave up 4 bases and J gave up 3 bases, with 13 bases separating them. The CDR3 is CASSPMWEKETQYF. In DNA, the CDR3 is TGTGCCAGCAGCCCTATGTGGGAGAAAGAGACCCAGTACTTC.

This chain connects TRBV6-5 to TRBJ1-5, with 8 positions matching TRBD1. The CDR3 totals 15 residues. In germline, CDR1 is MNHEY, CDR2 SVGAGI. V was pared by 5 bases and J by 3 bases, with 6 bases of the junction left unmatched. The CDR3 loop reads CASSTTGDNNQPQHF. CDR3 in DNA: TGTGCCAGCAGTACGACAGGGGACAACAATCAGCCCCAGCATTTT.

CDR3 amino acids: CASSSLGQARYEQYF. The DNA for the CDR3 is TGTGCCAGCAGTTCGTTAGGACAGGCGAGGTACGAGCAGTACTTC. The chain links TRBV28 to TRBJ2-7, with 7 positions matching TRBD1. Trimming took 4 bases from V and 4 from J; bases not matched to a gene: 10. Germline CDR1 is MDHEN and CDR2 is SYDVKM. The CDR3 sequence is 15 residues long. The whole variable domain, filled in from reference TRBV28 and TRBJ2-7, reads DVKVTQSSRYLVKRTGEKVFLECVQDMDHENMFWYRQDPGLGLRLIYFSYDVKMKEKGDIPEGYSVSREKKERFSLILESASTNQTSMYLCASSSLGQARYEQYFGPGTRLTVT.

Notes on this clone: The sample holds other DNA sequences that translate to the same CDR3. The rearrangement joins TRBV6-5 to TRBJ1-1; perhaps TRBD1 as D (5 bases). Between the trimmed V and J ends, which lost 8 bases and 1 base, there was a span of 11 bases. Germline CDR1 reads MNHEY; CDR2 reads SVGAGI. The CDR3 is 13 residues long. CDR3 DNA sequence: TGTGCCAGCCGCCTTCAGGGGAACACTGAAGCTTTCTTT. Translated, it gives CASRLQGNTEAFF.

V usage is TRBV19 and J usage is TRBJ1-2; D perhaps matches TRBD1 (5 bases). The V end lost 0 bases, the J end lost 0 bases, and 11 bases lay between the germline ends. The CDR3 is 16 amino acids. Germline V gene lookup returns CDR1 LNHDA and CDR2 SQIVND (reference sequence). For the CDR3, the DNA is TGTGCCAGTAGTATAGATCTAGGGACTGCTAACTATGGCTACACCTTC. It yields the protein CASSIDLGTANYGYTF.

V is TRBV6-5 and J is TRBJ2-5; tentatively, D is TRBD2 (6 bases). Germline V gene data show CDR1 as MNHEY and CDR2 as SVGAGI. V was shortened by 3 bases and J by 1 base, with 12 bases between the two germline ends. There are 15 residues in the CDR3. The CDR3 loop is CASSYDTSIQETQYF. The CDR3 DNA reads TGTGCCAGCAGTTATGATACTAGCATCCAAGAGACCCAGTACTTC.

CDR3 bases: TGTGCCAGCAGCCCTTTTGGACAGGGGGCGAGGGAGACCCAGTACTTC. Translating it yields CASSPFGQGARETQYF. This chain uses TRBV7-9 with TRBJ2-5, with TRBD1 matching over 11 bases. The CDR3 length is 16 residues. The V gene's germline CDR1 is SEHNR and CDR2 FQNEAQ (reference sequence). With 5 bases clipped from V and 5 bases from J, the junction kept 10 bases outside the gene matches.

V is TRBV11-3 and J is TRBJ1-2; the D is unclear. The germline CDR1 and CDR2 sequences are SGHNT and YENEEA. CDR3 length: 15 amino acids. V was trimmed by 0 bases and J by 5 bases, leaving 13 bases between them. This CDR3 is CASSLDQQHPYGYTF. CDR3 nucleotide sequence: TGTGCCAGCAGCTTAGATCAACAGCATCCGTATGGCTACACCTTC. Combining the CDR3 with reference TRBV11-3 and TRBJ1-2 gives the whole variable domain EAGVVQSPRYKIIEKKQPVAFWCNPISGHNTLYWYLQNLGQGPELLIRYENEEAVDDSQLPKDRFSAERLKGVDSTLKIQPAELGDSAVYLCASSLDQQHPYGYTFGSGTRLTVV.

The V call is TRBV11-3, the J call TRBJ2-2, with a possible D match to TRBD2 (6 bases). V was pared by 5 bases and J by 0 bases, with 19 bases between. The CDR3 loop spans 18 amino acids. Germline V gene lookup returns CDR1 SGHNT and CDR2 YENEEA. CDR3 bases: TGTGCCAGCAGCCTGATGACTTCCAGCGGGTCGAACACCGGGGAGCTGTTTTTT. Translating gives CASSLMTSSGSNTGELFF.

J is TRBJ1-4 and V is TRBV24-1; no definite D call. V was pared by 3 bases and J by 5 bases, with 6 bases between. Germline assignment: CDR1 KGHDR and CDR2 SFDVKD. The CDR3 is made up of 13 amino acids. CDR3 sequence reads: CATSDGLNEKLFF. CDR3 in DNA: TGTGCCACCAGTGATGGGCTAAATGAAAAACTGTTTTTT.

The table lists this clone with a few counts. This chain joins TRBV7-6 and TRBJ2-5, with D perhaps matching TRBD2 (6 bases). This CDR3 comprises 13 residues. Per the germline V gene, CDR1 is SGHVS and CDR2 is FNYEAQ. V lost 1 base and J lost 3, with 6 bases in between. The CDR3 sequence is CASSLGGKETQYF. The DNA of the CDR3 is TGTGCCAGCAGCTTAGGCGGGAAAGAGACCCAGTACTTC.

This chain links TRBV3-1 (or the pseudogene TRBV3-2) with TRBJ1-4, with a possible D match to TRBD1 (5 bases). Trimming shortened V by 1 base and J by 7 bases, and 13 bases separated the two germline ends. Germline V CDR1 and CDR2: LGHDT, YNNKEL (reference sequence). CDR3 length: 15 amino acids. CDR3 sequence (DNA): TGTGCCAGCAGCCAAGTGGGGCGCCAGGGTGAAAAACTGTTTTTT. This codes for CASSQVGRQGEKLFF.

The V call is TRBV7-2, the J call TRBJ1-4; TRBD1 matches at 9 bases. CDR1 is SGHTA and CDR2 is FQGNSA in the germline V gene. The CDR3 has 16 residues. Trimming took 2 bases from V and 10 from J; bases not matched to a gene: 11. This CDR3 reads CASSLSLTGGNGKLFF. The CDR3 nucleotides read TGTGCCAGCAGCTTAAGTCTGACAGGGGGTAACGGAAAACTGTTTTTT.

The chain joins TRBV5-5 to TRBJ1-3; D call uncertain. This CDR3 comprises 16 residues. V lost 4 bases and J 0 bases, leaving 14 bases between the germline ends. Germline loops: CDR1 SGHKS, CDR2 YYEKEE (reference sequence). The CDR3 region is CASSATPRVSGNTIYF. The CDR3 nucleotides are TGTGCCAGCAGCGCTACGCCACGGGTCTCTGGAAACACCATATATTTT.

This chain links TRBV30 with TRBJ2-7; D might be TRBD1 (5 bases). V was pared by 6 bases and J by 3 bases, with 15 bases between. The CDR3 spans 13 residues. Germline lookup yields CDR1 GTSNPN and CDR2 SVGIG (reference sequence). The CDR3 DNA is TGTGCCTGTACAGGACCCGGCGGCTACGAGCAGTACTTC. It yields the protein CACTGPGGYEQYF.